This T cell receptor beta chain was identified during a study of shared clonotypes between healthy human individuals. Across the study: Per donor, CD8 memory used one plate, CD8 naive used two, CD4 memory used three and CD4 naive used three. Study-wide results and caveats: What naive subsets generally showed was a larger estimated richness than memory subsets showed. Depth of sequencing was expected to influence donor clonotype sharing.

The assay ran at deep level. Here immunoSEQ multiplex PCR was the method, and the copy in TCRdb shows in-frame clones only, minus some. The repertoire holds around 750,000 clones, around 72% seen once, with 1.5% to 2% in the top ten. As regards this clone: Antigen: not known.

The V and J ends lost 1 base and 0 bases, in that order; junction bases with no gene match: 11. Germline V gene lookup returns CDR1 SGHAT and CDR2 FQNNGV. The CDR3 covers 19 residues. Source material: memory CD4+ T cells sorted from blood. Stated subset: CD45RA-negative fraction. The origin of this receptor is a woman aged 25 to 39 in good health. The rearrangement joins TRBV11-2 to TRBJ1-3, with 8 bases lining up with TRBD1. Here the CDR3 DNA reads TGTGCCAGCAGCTTAGCCGGGGCGGCAGGGGGCTACTCTGGAAACACCATATATTTT. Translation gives CASSLAGAAGGYSGNTIYF.